These 28 T cell receptor beta chains were all obtained from the same sample, sequenced in a study of cytomegalovirus exposure and HLA in healthy donors. Primers for the PCR totalled 60 Vbeta and 13 Jbeta. Measured with immunoSEQ multiplex PCR; TCRdb has only the in-frame clones, and not every one. The sample lists around 150,000 clones, around 84% occurring once. The sequenced material came from PBMCs. The receptor source for this set is a man in his fifties in good health and CMV-seronegative.

The chain has TRBV5-6 and TRBJ2-3, with TRBD2 identical over 11 bases. Germline V gene sequence: CDR1 SGHDT, CDR2 YYEEEE. Trimming took 3 bases from V and 1 from J; bases not matched to a gene: 4. This CDR3 region has 16 residues. The CDR3 reads CASSSPTSGGTDTQYF. The CDR3 DNA reads TGTGCCAGCAGCTCGCCGACTAGCGGGGGCACAGATACGCAGTATTTT.

The CDR3 sequence: CASSCLSRGAGGPLETQYF. The DNA for the CDR3 is TGCGCCAGCAGTTGCCTCTCGAGGGGGGCGGGGGGGCCACTAGAGACCCAGTACTTC. The V call is TRBV10-1, the J call TRBJ2-5, with 9 bases fitting TRBD2. The V and J ends lost 5 bases and 4 bases, in that order; junction bases with no gene match: 20. The germline V gene encodes CDR1 WNHNN and CDR2 SYGVQD (reference sequence). The CDR3 spans 19 residues.

This clone was recorded once. The chain has TRBV27 and TRBJ2-2, with D unresolved. Germline CDR1 and CDR2: MNHEY and SMNVEV (reference sequence). Trimming shortened V by 2 bases and J by 1 base, and 8 bases separated the two germline ends. The CDR3 spans 15 residues. CDR3 amino acids: CASSLNNRNTGELFF. CDR3 in DNA: TGTGCCAGCAGTTTAAATAACAGGAACACCGGGGAGCTGTTTTTT.

J is TRBJ2-1 and V is TRBV5-1, with 7 bases that match TRBD1. Germline V gene lookup returns CDR1 SGHRS and CDR2 YFSETQ. The CDR3 length is 14 residues. The ends lost 4 bases at V and 4 bases at J; junction bases unmatched: 5. CDR3 in amino acids: CASSPGQLYNEQFF. CDR3 nucleotides: TGCGCCAGCAGCCCGGGACAGCTTTACAATGAGCAGTTCTTC.

The genes are TRBV19 and TRBJ1-4; D unclear. The length of the CDR3 is 15 residues. Trimming left V 9 bases short and J 7 bases short, with 21 bases between. Germline loops: CDR1 LNHDA, CDR2 SQIVND (reference sequence). CDR3 DNA: TGTGCCAGCGAATCTCGGGCAGCGGGAGGTGAAAAACTGTTTTTT. This gives the protein CASESRAAGGEKLFF. The full variable domain, completed using reference TRBV19 and TRBJ1-4, is DGGITQSPKYLFRKEGQNVTLSCEQNLNHDAMYWYRQDPGQGLRLIYYSQIVNDFQKGDIAEGYSVSREKKESFPLTVTSAQKNPTAFYLCASESRAAGGEKLFFGSGTQLSVL.

This clone has only a few counts. The chain employs TRBV6-1 and TRBJ2-6; 7 nucleotides align to TRBD1. CDR1 is MNHNS, CDR2 SASEGT, per germline. V lost 3 bases, J lost 0 bases, and 8 bases stayed unmatched. This CDR3 spans 18 amino acids. The CDR3 spells CASSDLRDSRSGANVLTF. The CDR3 DNA follows: TGTGCCAGCAGTGATCTACGGGACAGCCGCTCTGGGGCCAACGTCCTGACTTTC.

CDR3 in DNA: TGTGCCAGCAGGGGACAGAACACTGAAGCTTTCTTT. It codes for CASRGQNTEAFF. The rearrangement joins TRBV6-4 to TRBJ1-1; D might be TRBD1 (6 bases). The ends were cut back, 6 bases at V and 1 base at J, with 6 bases in the middle. Germline V gives CDR1 MRHNA, CDR2 SNTAGT. This CDR3 contains 12 residues.

This clone was picked up a small number of times. The rearrangement uses TRBV30 and TRBJ2-5, with a weak D call TRBD2 (6 bases). Trimming pared 3 bases from V and 5 bases from J, leaving 16 bases between. Germline CDR1 GTSNPN, CDR2 SVGIG (reference sequence). The CDR3 is made up of 14 amino acids. CDR3 in amino acids: CAWRARLALETQYF. CDR3 bases: TGTGCCTGGAGAGCCAGGCTAGCGCTGGAGACCCAGTACTTC.

This chain joins TRBV5-1 and TRBJ1-1; 7 nucleotides agree with TRBD1. Germline values: CDR1 SGHRS, CDR2 YFSETQ. The CDR3 spans 15 residues. V lost 3 bases, J lost 5 bases, and 10 bases stayed unmatched. The chain's CDR3 is CASSSGQVVRTEAFF. In DNA, the CDR3 is TGCGCCAGCAGCTCTGGACAGGTGGTTCGAACTGAAGCTTTCTTT.

The V and J genes are TRBV5-6 and TRBJ2-7; D is uncertain. Germline V CDR1 and CDR2: SGHDT, YYEEEE. This CDR3 has 13 amino acids. The V and J ends lost 0 bases and 3 bases respectively, with 7 bases between them. CDR3 sequence reads: CASSLGQIYEQYF. The DNA for the CDR3 is TGTGCCAGCAGCTTGGGTCAAATCTACGAGCAGTACTTC.

The V gene is TRBV10-2, the J gene TRBJ2-1; 8 bases fit TRBD2. The CDR3 consists of 13 residues. Germline CDR1 is WSHSY and CDR2 is SAAADI. Trimming took 8 bases from V and 7 from J; bases not matched to a gene: 7. The CDR3 region has the DNA TGCGCCAGCGAAGCGGGAGCCAGGAATGAGCAGTTCTTC. The encoded protein is CASEAGARNEQFF.

The V gene is TRBV5-5, the J gene TRBJ1-2; D remains unclear. Looked up from germline, CDR1 is SGHKS and CDR2 is YYEKEE (reference sequence). CDR3 size: 16 residues. With 3 bases removed from V and 1 base from J, the gap between germline ends came to 16 bases. Here the CDR3 reads CASSSPEGGFNYGYTF. CDR3 nucleotide sequence: TGTGCCAGCAGCTCTCCCGAGGGCGGATTTAACTATGGCTACACCTTC.

The chain has TRBV28 and TRBJ2-3, with no clear D. Per the germline V gene, CDR1 is MDHEN and CDR2 is SYDVKM. The CDR3 runs to 14 residues. V was shortened by 4 bases and J by 2 bases, with 10 bases between the two germline ends. CDR3: CASSSPGNTDTQYF. As DNA, the CDR3 is TGTGCCAGCAGTTCCCCCGGTAACACAGATACGCAGTATTTT.

The V and J genes are TRBV18 and TRBJ2-2; 9 nucleotides match TRBD1. This CDR3 comprises 15 residues. After removal of 3 bases from V and 6 bases from J, the junction contained 5 bases not matched to a gene. CDR1 KGHSH and CDR2 LQKENI come from the germline V gene. CDR3 sequence: CASSPGTGTAGELFF. CDR3 nucleotide sequence: TGTGCCAGCTCACCCGGGACAGGGACGGCCGGGGAGCTGTTTTTT.

This clone showed up just a few times. The rearrangement links TRBV7-2 to TRBJ2-7; TRBD2 is a possible D gene (6 bases). V lost 1 base, J lost 5 bases, and 9 bases lay in between. The CDR3 extends over 13 amino acids. Germline-derived CDR1 and CDR2 are SGHTA and FQGNSA. CDR3 coding DNA: TGTGCCAGCAGCTTAGGGCGGGGCCACGAGCAGTACTTC. It encodes CASSLGRGHEQYF.

This chain links TRBV15 with TRBJ1-3; 8 positions match TRBD1. Germline assignment: CDR1 LNHNV and CDR2 YYDKDF (reference sequence). This CDR3 contains 17 residues. The V and J ends lost 0 bases and 0 bases, in that order; junction bases with no gene match: 4. CDR3 DNA sequence: TGTGCCACCAGCAGAGAGGGACAGGAGTTCTCTGGAAACACCATATATTTT. Protein product: CATSREGQEFSGNTIYF.

This clone has only one observation. The V call is TRBV5-6, the J call TRBJ2-3; 9 nucleotides match TRBD1. With V trimmed by 1 base and J by 5 bases, 8 bases remained unmatched. From germline, CDR1 is SGHDT and CDR2 YYEEEE. This CDR3 has 16 amino acids. The CDR3 reads CASSLPWTGAGDTQYF. CDR3 in DNA: TGTGCCAGCAGCTTGCCGTGGACAGGGGCAGGAGATACGCAGTATTTT. Combining the CDR3 with reference TRBV5-6 and TRBJ2-3 gives the whole variable domain DAGVTQSPTHLIKTRGQQVTLRCSPKSGHDTVSWYQQALGQGPQFIFQYYEEEERQRGNFPDRFSGHQFPNYSSELNVNALLLGDSALYLCASSLPWTGAGDTQYFGPGTRLTVL.

The chain recombines TRBV29-1 with TRBJ2-5; no firm D call. V was clipped by 3 bases and J by 2 bases, with 7 bases between them. CDR1 is SQVTM, CDR2 ANQGSEA, per germline. This CDR3 is built from 12 residues. The CDR3 sequence: CSVEVGQETQYF. The CDR3 DNA reads as TGCAGCGTTGAGGTCGGGCAAGAGACCCAGTACTTC.

The chain combines TRBV18 with TRBJ1-1; D unclear. Germline lookup yields CDR1 KGHSH and CDR2 LQKENI. The CDR3 length is 15 residues. The V and J ends lost 2 bases and 1 base respectively, with 11 bases between them. This CDR3 is CASSPGTTTNTEAFF. The CDR3 DNA reads TGTGCCAGCTCACCAGGTACAACCACGAACACTGAAGCTTTCTTT.

The genes are TRBV28 and TRBJ1-2; D call uncertain. The CDR3 extends over 12 amino acids. Germline V CDR1 and CDR2: MDHEN, SYDVKM. The V gene lost 5 bases and the J gene lost 6 bases, with 10 bases spanning the gap. CDR3 protein: CASSQSGDGYTF. The CDR3 bases are TGTGCCAGCAGTCAGTCCGGGGATGGCTACACCTTC.

This clone showed up just a few times. V is TRBV27 and J is TRBJ1-5, with D maybe TRBD1 (5 bases). Between the trimmed V and J ends, which lost 1 base and 0 bases, there was a span of 10 bases. CDR3 length: 16 residues. Germline V gives CDR1 MNHEY, CDR2 SMNVEV (reference sequence). The CDR3 region has the DNA TGTGCCAGCAGTTTATGGGGCCCCATTAGCAATCAGCCCCAGCATTTT. Its translation is CASSLWGPISNQPQHF.

This clone occurred a few times. V usage is TRBV4-2 and J usage is TRBJ2-7; D unclear. Deletions cut 0 bases from V and 5 bases from J, with 8 bases between. Germline CDR1 reads LGHNA; CDR2 reads YNFKEQ. The CDR3 loop spans 13 amino acids. The CDR3: CASSQDSRNEQYF. CDR3 DNA: TGTGCCAGCAGCCAAGATTCCAGGAACGAGCAGTACTTC.

The chain combines TRBV6-1 with TRBJ2-2, with 12 bases that match TRBD2. Germline V gene data show CDR1 as MNHNS and CDR2 as SASEGT. The CDR3 length is 15 residues. V trimming: 6 bases; J trimming: 4 bases; junction bases outside the gene matches: 3. The CDR3 loop is CASRLLAGGTGELFF. The CDR3 DNA reads TGTGCCAGCAGATTACTAGCGGGGGGCACCGGGGAGCTGTTTTTT.

V is TRBV30 and J is TRBJ2-5, with TRBD1 matching over 9 bases. After removal of 2 bases from V and 1 base from J, the junction contained 8 bases not matched to a gene. This CDR3 has 16 residues. CDR1 is GTSNPN, CDR2 SVGIG, per germline (reference sequence). Written as DNA, the CDR3 is TGTGCCTGGAGTTTTACCGGGACAGGGACCCAAGAGACCCAGTACTTC. Translated, it gives CAWSFTGTGTQETQYF.

This chain links TRBV2 with TRBJ1-1; tentative D call: TRBD1 (6 bases). The CDR3 runs 13 residues. CDR1 SNHLY and CDR2 FYNNEI come from the germline V gene. The V gene lost 6 bases and the J gene lost 4 bases, with 12 bases spanning the gap. CDR3 sequence: CASSRQEGTEAFF. For the CDR3, the DNA is TGTGCCAGCAGCCGACAGGAAGGCACTGAAGCTTTCTTT.

This clone turned up a few times. This sequence joins TRBV19 and TRBJ1-5, with D possibly being TRBD1 (5 bases). V lost 6 bases, J lost 0 bases, and 15 bases lay in between. The CDR3 runs to 16 residues. Germline assignment: CDR1 LNHDA and CDR2 SQIVND (reference sequence). This CDR3 reads CASSRDSYNSNQPQHF. In nucleotides, the CDR3 is TGTGCCAGTAGCCGGGACTCCTACAATAGCAATCAGCCCCAGCATTTT.

V usage is TRBV10-3 and J usage is TRBJ2-1, with 10 nucleotides matching TRBD2. The CDR3 runs 17 residues. Germline assignment: CDR1 ENHRY and CDR2 SYGVKD. With 4 bases clipped from V and 4 bases from J, the junction kept 10 bases outside the gene matches. This chain's CDR3 is CAISGDYSGGFYNEQFF. The CDR3 coding sequence is TGTGCCATCAGTGGTGACTATAGCGGGGGGTTTTACAATGAGCAGTTCTTC.

The chain carries TRBV7-9 and TRBJ1-6; D is ambiguous. Germline lookup yields CDR1 SEHNR and CDR2 FQNEAQ (reference sequence). The CDR3 loop spans 13 amino acids. Trimming removed 5 bases at V and 7 bases at J, with 9 bases between. The CDR3 loop reads CASSLSVNSPLHF. The CDR3 nucleotides are TGTGCCAGCAGCCTCTCCGTAAATTCACCCCTCCACTTT.